This T cell receptor (beta chain) emerged from a study of tumor and adjacent non-tumor tissue in lung cancer. Study background: Patients comprised about eleven adenocarcinoma, 2 squamous cell carcinoma and 1 small cell lung cancer.

The template was RNA from unsorted bulk tissue. CDR3 length: 15 amino acids. The germline gives CDR1 SGHDT, CDR2 YYEEEE. Three rounds of nested PCR, following a modified ARM-PCR protocol, produced the TCRbeta library. MiXCR, applied by TCRdb to the multiplex PCR reads, yields one record per CDR3 protein. The sample yields roughly 66,000 distinct CDR3 sequences, more than 70% seen once. In regard to this clonotype: A much larger clone sits a single nucleotide away, making a read error possible.

Sequenced sample: lung tumor tissue. The TCR was taken from a man between 60 and 75 years old with non-small cell lung cancer. The chain links TRBV5-6 to TRBJ2-3; D might be TRBD2 (5 bases). The CDR3 bases are TGTGCCAGCAGCTCCGCCGGAGGAAGCACAGTTACGCAGTATTTT. Its protein is CASSSAGGSTVTQYF.